Listed here are 5 T cell receptor beta chains from one sample, sequenced in a study of cytomegalovirus exposure and HLA in healthy donors. Vbeta (60) and Jbeta (13) primers were used in the PCR. TCRdb keeps only in-frame clones here, not all; method: immunoSEQ multiplex PCR. The sample has around 40,000 clones, about 90% seen once. The sample comprised PBMCs. The receptor source for this set is a middle-aged woman in good health and CMV-seropositive.

This sequence joins TRBV2 and TRBJ2-2; 10 bases fit TRBD2. The CDR3 runs 13 residues. J lost 7 bases, V lost 5 bases, and 1 base had no gene match. CDR1 SNHLY and CDR2 FYNNEI come from the germline V gene. CDR3 coding DNA: TGTGCCAGCAGTCTAGCGGGAGTCGGGGAGCTGTTTTTT. Translation gives CASSLAGVGELFF.

Only a few counts were recorded for this clone. The chain combines TRBV7-3 with TRBJ1-1; weak D call: TRBD1 (6 bases). The CDR3 spans 13 residues. The V end was cut by 4 bases, the J end by 0 bases, with 6 bases between. Germline CDR1 SGHTA, CDR2 FQGTGA. The CDR3, as DNA: TGTGCCAGCAGCTGGACAGTGAACACTGAAGCTTTCTTT. It encodes CASSWTVNTEAFF.

This clone was picked up one time. The chain combines TRBV5-4 with TRBJ2-1; 11 positions agree with TRBD2. V dropped 1 base and J dropped 7; count of bases not matched to a gene: 4. The CDR3 contains 15 residues. Germline V gene sequence: CDR1 SGHNT, CDR2 YYREEE (reference sequence). The CDR3 coding sequence is TGTGCCAGCAGCTTGAGTCTAGCGGGAGGTAATGAGCAGTTCTTC. This codes for CASSLSLAGGNEQFF. Full variable domain (rest looked up from reference TRBV5-4 and TRBJ2-1): ETGVTQSPTHLIKTRGQQVTLRCSSQSGHNTVSWYQQALGQGPQFIFQYYREEENGRGNFPPRFSGLQFPNYSSELNVNALELDDSALYLCASSLSLAGGNEQFFGPGTRLTVL.

This rearrangement joins TRBV1 to TRBJ2-3; TRBD2 reflects the table's D call only, with no check against the DNA. TRBV1 is a recognized pseudogene. This CDR3 region has 15 residues. This chain's CDR3 is CTSSPRSGGTDTQYF. As DNA, the CDR3 is TGCACCAGCAGCCCCCGAAGCGGGGGCACAGATACGCAGTATTTT.

This clone was seen a handful of times. V and J are TRBV15 and TRBJ2-3, with D perhaps TRBD2 (6 bases). Looked up from germline, CDR1 is LNHNV and CDR2 is YYDKDF (reference sequence). V lost 0 bases to trimming and J lost 6 bases, with 16 bases between them. The CDR3 runs to 16 residues. DNA for the CDR3: TGTGCCACCAGCAGAGACCATTCGGGCGGGGAGGATACGCAGTATTTT. This sequence encodes CATSRDHSGGEDTQYF.